Included here is one T cell receptor (beta chain) sequence, with context. The data are from a study of shared clonotypes between healthy human individuals. The CDR3 has 14 amino acids. V lost 5 bases and J 0 bases, leaving 11 bases between the germline ends. The germline CDR1 and CDR2 sequences are MNHEY and SMNVEV (reference sequence). Method: immunoSEQ multiplex PCR; TCRdb's copy keeps in-frame clones and lacks some. The repertoire holds a few million clones, with 85% to 95% as singletons. The chain is built from TRBV27 and TRBJ2-7, with unresolved D. The sequence came from a man in his late teens or twenties in good health. Some clones in this sample may be carry-over from other donors' samples. The source material was naive CD4+ T cells from PBMCs. Noted subset: CD45RA+ positively selected. CDR3 DNA sequence: TGTGCCAGCAGTAAATCGGGCGTCTCCTACGAGCAGTACTTC. It yields the protein CASSKSGVSYEQYF.